One TCR beta chain is described in this entry. This receptor's antigen is unknown. No much larger clone exists at a distance of one base, and base qualities are not known. The data are from a study of T cell changes during pregnancy in multiple sclerosis (dated by TCRdb to between 2018 and 2020). A note on the overall study: The study looked at changes in the T cell repertoire across pregnancy in women with multiple sclerosis.

CDR1 KGHSH and CDR2 LQKENI were looked up in the germline V gene. The CDR3 contains 13 residues, cysteine and phenylalanine counted. Here the CDR3 DNA is all that survives: 39 bases in frame from base 1. V loses 3 bases, J loses 0 bases, and the germline ends lie 6 bases apart. Library prep was done by the immunoSEQ multiplex PCR assay. TCRdb limited this immuneACCESS table to in-frame rearrangements with V and J called. A share of clones is missing; checked studies link under half to unresolved V genes, and the rest is unexplained. Here the sample has just over 80,000 clones; around 96% occur a single time. The top ten clones comprise around 1% of the sample.

The chain joins TRBV18 to TRBJ2-7; the D gene cannot be resolved reliably. The sequencing used peripheral blood, collected in the second trimester of pregnancy. The clonotype was recovered from a female donor with multiple sclerosis, enrolled in a pregnancy study. For the CDR3, the sequence is CASSPTDSYEQYF. The DNA reads as follows: TGTGCCAGCTCACCCACTGACTCCTACGAGCAGTACTTC.